Shown below are 9 T cell receptor beta chains from a single sample sequenced in a study of cytomegalovirus exposure and HLA in healthy donors. The PCR made use of 60 Vbeta and 13 Jbeta primers. TCRdb's table, derived via immunoSEQ multiplex PCR, lists solely in-frame clones and lacks some. Of roughly 110,000 clones in the sample, more than 65% were seen once. The sequenced sample consisted of PBMCs. The receptor set was obtained from a boy aged 5-17 years in good health and CMV-seronegative.

This clone has only a few counts. V gene TRBV5-4 combines with J gene TRBJ2-2; maybe TRBD1 (6 bases). The ends were cut back, 4 bases at V and 5 bases at J, with 21 bases in the middle. The CDR3 is 17 amino acids. CDR1 and CDR2 (germline): SGHNT, YYREEE (reference sequence). The CDR3 region is CASSPRMGGQTTGELFF. The CDR3 coding sequence is TGTGCCAGCAGCCCCAGAATGGGTGGACAGACGACCGGGGAGCTGTTTTTT.

The chain carries TRBV2 and TRBJ1-2; D call uncertain. The V end lost 4 bases, the J end lost 7 bases, and 13 bases lay between the germline ends. This CDR3 has 13 amino acids. Germline-derived CDR1 and CDR2 are SNHLY and FYNNEI. The CDR3 sequence is CASSVRGLGGYTF. CDR3 DNA: TGTGCCAGCAGTGTGAGAGGGTTGGGTGGCTACACCTTC.

This clone appeared a few times. The chain is built from TRBV9 and TRBJ2-2; TRBD1 is a possible D gene (6 bases). V was shortened by 4 bases and J by 6 bases, with 16 bases between the two germline ends. The CDR3 spans 15 residues. CDR1 is SGDLS, CDR2 YYNGEE, per germline. CDR3 DNA sequence: TGTGCCAGCAGCCCCGGGACATTATCGGCCGGGGAGCTGTTTTTT. This codes for CASSPGTLSAGELFF.

This clone appeared a few times. The V and J genes are TRBV11-3 and TRBJ2-1; 11 bases are shared with TRBD2. The germline V gene encodes CDR1 SGHNT and CDR2 YENEEA. V lost 5 bases to trimming and J lost 3 bases; unmatched junction nucleotides: 3. The CDR3 consists of 15 residues. CDR3 nucleotides: TGTGCCAGCAGCCCCACTAGCGGGAGCTACAATGAGCAGTTCTTC. Its translation is CASSPTSGSYNEQFF.

This clone was counted between two and nine times. This chain uses TRBV29-1 with TRBJ1-2; D is unresolved. CDR1 SQVTM and CDR2 ANQGSEA come from the germline V gene. The CDR3 is made up of 12 amino acids. V was trimmed by 7 bases and J by 10 bases, leaving 19 bases between them. The CDR3 DNA reads TGCAGCGCCCTTGCAGGCGCCGCCGTCTACACCTTC. Translated: CSALAGAAVYTF. The full variable domain, completed using reference TRBV29-1 and TRBJ1-2, is SAVISQKPSRDICQRGTSLTIQCQVDSQVTMMFWYRQQPGQSLTLIATANQGSEATYESGFVIDKFPISRPNLTFSTLTVSNMSPEDSSIYLCSALAGAAVYTFGSGTRLTVV.

The V and J genes are TRBV2 and TRBJ2-2; tentative D call: TRBD1 (6 bases). This CDR3 is built from 15 residues. The V end lost 7 bases, the J end lost 3 bases, and 15 bases lay between the germline ends. The germline gives CDR1 SNHLY, CDR2 FYNNEI. In nucleotides, the CDR3 is TGTGCCAGCACCGTCCTGCAGGGGTACACCGGGGAGCTGTTTTTT. As protein: CASTVLQGYTGELFF.

The table lists this clone with a few counts. J is TRBJ2-5 and V is TRBV21-1; TRBD2 is the table's D call and was not checked against the DNA. TRBV21-1 is designated a pseudogene. This CDR3 contains 16 residues. Here the CDR3 DNA reads TGTGCCAGCAGCAAAGTCAGCGCGGCGCGGGGTTGGACCCAGTACTTC. Encoded protein: CASSKVSAARGWTQYF.

The table lists this clone with a few counts. The gene calls are TRBV5-1 and TRBJ2-2, with 7 bases aligning to TRBD2. This CDR3 has 16 residues. From germline, CDR1 is SGHRS and CDR2 YFSETQ. V was pared by 0 bases and J by 0 bases, with 2 bases of the junction left unmatched. The CDR3 sequence: CASSLAGGTNTGELFF. CDR3 in DNA: TGCGCCAGCAGCTTGGCCGGGGGGACGAACACCGGGGAGCTGTTTTTT.

The rearrangement links TRBV5-1 to TRBJ1-2; D not certain. The CDR3 extends over 15 amino acids. Germline values: CDR1 SGHRS, CDR2 YFSETQ. V was shortened by 0 bases and J by 0 bases, with 9 bases between the two germline ends. CDR3 in amino acids: CASSLGRPPNYGYTF. CDR3 DNA: TGCGCCAGCAGCTTGGGCAGGCCCCCTAACTATGGCTACACCTTC. The full variable domain, its missing parts supplied by reference TRBV5-1 and TRBJ1-2, is KAGVTQTPRYLIKTRGQQVTLSCSPISGHRSVSWYQQTPGQGLQFLFEYFSETQRNKGNFPGRFSGRQFSNSRSEMNVSTLELGDSALYLCASSLGRPPNYGYTFGSGTRLTVV.